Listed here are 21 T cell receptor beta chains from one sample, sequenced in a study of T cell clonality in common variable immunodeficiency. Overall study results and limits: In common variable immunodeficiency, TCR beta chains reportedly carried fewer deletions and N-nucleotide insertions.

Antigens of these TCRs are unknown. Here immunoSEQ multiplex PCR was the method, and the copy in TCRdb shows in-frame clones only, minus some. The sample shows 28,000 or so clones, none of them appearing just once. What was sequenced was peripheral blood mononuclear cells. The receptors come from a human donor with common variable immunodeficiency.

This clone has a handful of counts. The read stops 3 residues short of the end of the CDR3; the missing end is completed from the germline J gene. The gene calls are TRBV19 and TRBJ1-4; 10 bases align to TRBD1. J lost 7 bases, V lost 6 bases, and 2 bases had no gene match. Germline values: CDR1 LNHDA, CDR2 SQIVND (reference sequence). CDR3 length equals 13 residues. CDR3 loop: CASRGQGFEKLFF. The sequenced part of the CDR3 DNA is TGTGCCAGTAGGGGACAGGGGTTTGAAAAA.

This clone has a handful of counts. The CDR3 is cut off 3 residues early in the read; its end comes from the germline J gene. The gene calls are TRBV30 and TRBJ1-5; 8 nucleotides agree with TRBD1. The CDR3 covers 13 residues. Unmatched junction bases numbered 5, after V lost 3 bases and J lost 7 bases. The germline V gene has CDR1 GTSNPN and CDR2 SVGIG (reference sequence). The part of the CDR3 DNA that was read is TGTGCCTGGAGCCCACAGGGGGTCCAGCCC. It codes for CAWSPQGVQP. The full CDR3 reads CAWSPQGVQPQHF.

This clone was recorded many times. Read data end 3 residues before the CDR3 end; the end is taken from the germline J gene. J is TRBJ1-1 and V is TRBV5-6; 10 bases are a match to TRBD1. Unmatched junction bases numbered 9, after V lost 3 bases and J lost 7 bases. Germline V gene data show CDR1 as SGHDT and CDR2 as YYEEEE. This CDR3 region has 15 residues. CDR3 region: CASSWMTGGFSEAFF. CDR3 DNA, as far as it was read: TGTGCCAGCAGCTGGATGACAGGGGGCTTTAGTGAA.

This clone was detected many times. This CDR3 is CASSTPGQVTGELFF. CDR3 DNA (partial): TGTGCCAGCAGCACCCCGGGACAGGTCACCGGGGAG. The V gene is TRBV6-2 or TRBV6-3, the J gene TRBJ2-2; TRBD1 matches at 8 bases. The sequence runs out 3 residues before the end of the CDR3; the remainder is reconstructed from the germline J gene. V lost 6 bases and J lost 4; bases outside the gene matches: 7. This CDR3 contains 15 residues. Germline CDR1 MNHEY, CDR2 SVGEGT.

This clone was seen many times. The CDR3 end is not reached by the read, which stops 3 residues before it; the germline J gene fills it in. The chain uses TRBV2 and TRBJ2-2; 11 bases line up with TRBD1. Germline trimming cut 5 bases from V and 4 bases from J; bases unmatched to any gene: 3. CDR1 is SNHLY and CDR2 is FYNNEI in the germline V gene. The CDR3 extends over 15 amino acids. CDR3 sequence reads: CASSRDRGATGELFF. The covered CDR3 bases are TGTGCCAGCAGTCGGGACAGGGGGGCCACCGGGGAG.

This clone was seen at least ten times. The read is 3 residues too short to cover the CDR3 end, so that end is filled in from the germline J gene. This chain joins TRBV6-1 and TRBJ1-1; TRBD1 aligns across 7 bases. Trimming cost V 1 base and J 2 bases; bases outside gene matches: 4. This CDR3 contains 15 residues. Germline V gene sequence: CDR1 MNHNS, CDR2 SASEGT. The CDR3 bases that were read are TGTGCCAGCAGTGAAGGACAGGGAAGAAACACTGAA. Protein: CASSEGQGRNTE. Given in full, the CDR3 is CASSEGQGRNTEAFF.

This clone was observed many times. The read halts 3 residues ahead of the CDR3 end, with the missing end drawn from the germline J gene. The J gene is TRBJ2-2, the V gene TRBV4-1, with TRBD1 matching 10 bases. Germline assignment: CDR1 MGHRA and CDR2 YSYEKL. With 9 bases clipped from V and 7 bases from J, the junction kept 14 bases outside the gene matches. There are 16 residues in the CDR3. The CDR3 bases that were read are TGCGCCAGTTGTCCCCCCGGGACAGGGGTGAACGGGGAG. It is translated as CASCPPGTGVNGE. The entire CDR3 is CASCPPGTGVNGELFF.

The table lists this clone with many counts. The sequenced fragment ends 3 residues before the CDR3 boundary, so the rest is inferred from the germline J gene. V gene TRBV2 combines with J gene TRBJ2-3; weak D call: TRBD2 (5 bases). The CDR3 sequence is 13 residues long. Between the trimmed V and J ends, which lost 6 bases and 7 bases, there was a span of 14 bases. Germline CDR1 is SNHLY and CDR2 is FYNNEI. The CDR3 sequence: CASRRVAVNTQYF. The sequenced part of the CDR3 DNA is TGTGCCAGCAGGAGGGTGGCCGTAAATACG.

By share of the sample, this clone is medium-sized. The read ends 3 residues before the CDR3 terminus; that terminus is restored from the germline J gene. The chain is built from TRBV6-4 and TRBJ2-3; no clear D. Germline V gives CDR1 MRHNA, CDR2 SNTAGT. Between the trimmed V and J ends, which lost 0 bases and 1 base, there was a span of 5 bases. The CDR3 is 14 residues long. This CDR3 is CASSDSQGTDTQYF. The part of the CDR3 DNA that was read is TGTGCCAGCAGTGACTCGCAGGGCACAGATACG.

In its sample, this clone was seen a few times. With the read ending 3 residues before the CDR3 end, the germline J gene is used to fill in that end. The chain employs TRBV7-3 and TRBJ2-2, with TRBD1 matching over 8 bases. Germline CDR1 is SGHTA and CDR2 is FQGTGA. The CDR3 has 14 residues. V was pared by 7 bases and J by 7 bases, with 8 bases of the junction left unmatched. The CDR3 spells CASKLDRAYGELFF. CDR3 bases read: TGTGCCAGCAAATTGGACAGGGCATACGGGGAG.

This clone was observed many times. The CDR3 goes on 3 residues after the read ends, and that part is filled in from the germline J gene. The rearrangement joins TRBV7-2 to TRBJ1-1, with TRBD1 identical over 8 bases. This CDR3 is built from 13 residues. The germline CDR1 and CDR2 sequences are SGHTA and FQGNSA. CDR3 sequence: CASRLTGVVVAFF. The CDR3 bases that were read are TGTGCCAGCAGGTTGACAGGGGTAGTAGTA.

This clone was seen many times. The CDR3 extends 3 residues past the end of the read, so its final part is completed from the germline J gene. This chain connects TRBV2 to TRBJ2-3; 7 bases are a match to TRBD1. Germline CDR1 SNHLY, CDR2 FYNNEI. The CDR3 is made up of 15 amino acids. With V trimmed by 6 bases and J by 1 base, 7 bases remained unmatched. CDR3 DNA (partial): TGTGCCAGCAGCCCAGACAGGGTCGGCACAGATACG. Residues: CASSPDRVGTDT. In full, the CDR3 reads CASSPDRVGTDTQYF.

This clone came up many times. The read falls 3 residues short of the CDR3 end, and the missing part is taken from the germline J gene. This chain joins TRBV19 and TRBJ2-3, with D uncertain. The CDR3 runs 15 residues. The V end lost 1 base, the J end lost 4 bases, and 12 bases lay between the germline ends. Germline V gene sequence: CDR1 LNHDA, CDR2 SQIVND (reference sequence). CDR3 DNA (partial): TGTGCCAGTAGTATAGGCTCAGTCCAGGCAGATACG. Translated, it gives CASSIGSVQADT. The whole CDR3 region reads CASSIGSVQADTQYF.

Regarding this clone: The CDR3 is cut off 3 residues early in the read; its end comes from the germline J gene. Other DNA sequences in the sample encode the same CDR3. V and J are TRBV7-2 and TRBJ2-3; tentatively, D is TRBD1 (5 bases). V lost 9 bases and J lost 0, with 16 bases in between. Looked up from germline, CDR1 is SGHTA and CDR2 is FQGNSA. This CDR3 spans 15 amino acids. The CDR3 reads CASGSQASSTDTQYF. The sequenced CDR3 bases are TGTGCCAGTGGTTCACAGGCCTCTAGCACAGATACG.

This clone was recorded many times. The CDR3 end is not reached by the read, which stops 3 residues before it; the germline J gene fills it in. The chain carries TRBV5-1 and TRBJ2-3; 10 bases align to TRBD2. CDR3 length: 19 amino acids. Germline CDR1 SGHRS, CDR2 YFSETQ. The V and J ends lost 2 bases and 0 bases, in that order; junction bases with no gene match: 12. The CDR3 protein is CASSLLLAGGSKSTDTQYF. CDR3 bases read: TGCGCCAGCAGCTTACTTTTAGCGGGAGGATCAAAAAGCACAGATACG. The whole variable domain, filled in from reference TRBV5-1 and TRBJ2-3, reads KAGVTQTPRYLIKTRGQQVTLSCSPISGHRSVSWYQQTPGQGLQFLFEYFSETQRNKGNFPGRFSGRQFSNSRSEMNVSTLELGDSALYLCASSLLLAGGSKSTDTQYFGPGTRLTVL.

CDR3 DNA (partial): TGTGCCAGCAGTCCTCGCCGGGACAGAAATAATCAGCCC. Translated, it gives CASSPRRDRNNQP. The CDR3 in full is CASSPRRDRNNQPQHF. The V and J genes are TRBV2 and TRBJ1-5, with TRBD1 matching 7 bases. The sequence runs out 3 residues before the end of the CDR3; the remainder is reconstructed from the germline J gene. V was pared by 5 bases and J by 4 bases, with 11 bases of the junction left unmatched. Germline loops: CDR1 SNHLY, CDR2 FYNNEI. This CDR3 has 16 residues.

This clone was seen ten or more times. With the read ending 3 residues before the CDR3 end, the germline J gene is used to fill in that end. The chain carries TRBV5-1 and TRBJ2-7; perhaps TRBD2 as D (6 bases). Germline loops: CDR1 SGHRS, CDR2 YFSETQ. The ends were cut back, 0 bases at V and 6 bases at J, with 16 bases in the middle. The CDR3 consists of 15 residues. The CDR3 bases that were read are TGCGCCAGCAGCTTGGAGGGATCCCCCGGGGGCGAG. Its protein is CASSLEGSPGGE. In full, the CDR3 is CASSLEGSPGGEQYF.

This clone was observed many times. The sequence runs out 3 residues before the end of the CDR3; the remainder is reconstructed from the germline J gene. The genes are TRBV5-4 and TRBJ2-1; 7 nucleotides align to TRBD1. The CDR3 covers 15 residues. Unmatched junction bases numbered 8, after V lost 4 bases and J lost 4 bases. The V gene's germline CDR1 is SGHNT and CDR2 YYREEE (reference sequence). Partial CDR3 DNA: TGTGCCAGCAGCGCCGGGACAGAAGCATACAATGAG. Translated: CASSAGTEAYNE. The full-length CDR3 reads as CASSAGTEAYNEQFF. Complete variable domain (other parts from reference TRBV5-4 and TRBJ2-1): ETGVTQSPTHLIKTRGQQVTLRCSSQSGHNTVSWYQQALGQGPQFIFQYYREEENGRGNFPPRFSGLQFPNYSSELNVNALELDDSALYLCASSAGTEAYNEQFFGPGTRLTVL.

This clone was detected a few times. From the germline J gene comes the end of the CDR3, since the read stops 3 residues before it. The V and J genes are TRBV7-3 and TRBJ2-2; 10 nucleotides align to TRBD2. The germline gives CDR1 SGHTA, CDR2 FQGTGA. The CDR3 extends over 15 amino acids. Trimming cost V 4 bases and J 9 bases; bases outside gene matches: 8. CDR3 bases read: TGTGCCAGCAGCTCCTCCGGGACTAGCGCGCGGGAG. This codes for CASSSSGTSARE. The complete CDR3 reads CASSSSGTSARELFF.

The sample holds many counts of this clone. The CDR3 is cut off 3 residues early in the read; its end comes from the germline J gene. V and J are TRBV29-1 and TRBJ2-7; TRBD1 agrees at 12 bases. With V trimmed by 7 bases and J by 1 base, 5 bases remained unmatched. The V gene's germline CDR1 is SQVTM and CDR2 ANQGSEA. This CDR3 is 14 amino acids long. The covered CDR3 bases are TGCAGCGCCGCGGGACAGGGGGCTTCCTACGAG. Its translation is CSAAGQGASYE. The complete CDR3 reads CSAAGQGASYEQYF.

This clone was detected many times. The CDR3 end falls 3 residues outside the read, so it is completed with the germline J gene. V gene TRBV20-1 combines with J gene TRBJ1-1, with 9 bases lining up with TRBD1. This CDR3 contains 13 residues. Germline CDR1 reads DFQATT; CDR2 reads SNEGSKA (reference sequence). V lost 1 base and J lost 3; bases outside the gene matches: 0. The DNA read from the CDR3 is TGCAGTGCTAGAGGGACAGGGGACACTGAA. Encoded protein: CSARGTGDTE. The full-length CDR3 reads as CSARGTGDTEAFF.